This paragraph covers one TCR beta chain sequence. This specimen comes from a study of blood T cell repertoires in COVID-19. Looking at the study overall: T cells, B-cell-depleted T cells, or PBMCs provided the cDNA or gDNA that served as material.

The authors' processing: Counts of nucleated cells, estimated from reference gene primer amplification, were obtained. The repertoire was sequenced with immunoSEQ multiplex PCR; TCRdb's copy has only in-frame clones and lacks some. The D gene and trimming were derived from the DNA, and the V and J assignments and clone size from that table. The sample lists about 330,000 clones, 83% occurring once. The CDR3 contains 14 residues. Trimming cost V 4 bases and J 4 bases; bases outside gene matches: 5. Germline V gene data show CDR1 as GTSNPN and CDR2 as SVGIG (reference sequence). The TCR was taken from a woman aged 50 to 65 with acute or convalescent COVID-19. The chain recombines TRBV30 with TRBJ2-5, with 11 bases aligning to TRBD2. The specimen sequenced was peripheral blood. CDR3 in amino acids: CAWNSLAGGETQYF. CDR3 bases: TGTGCCTGGAATTCGCTAGCGGGGGGAGAGACCCAGTACTTC.